The clone carrying this T cell receptor (beta chain) was observed once. Its cognate antigen is unknown. Using immunoSEQ multiplex PCR, the repertoire was profiled, and TCRdb retains in-frame clones only, with some absent. Here the sample spans approximately 110,000 clones, 70% to 90% being singletons. The V end lost 4 bases, the J end lost 4 bases, and 11 bases lay between the germline ends. Germline lookup yields CDR1 SGHDT and CDR2 YYEEEE. There are 13 residues in the CDR3. These data originate in a study of T cell responses to AZD1222 COVID-19 vaccine. Overall study results and limits: The repertoires were collected only after the peak T cell response. Vaccination with two AZD1222 doses was followed by a rise in Spike-specific TCR breadth and depth. The sample set comprised mostly white British donors with more females, and clonal diversity was possibly underestimated.

The sample here was peripheral blood, taken on day 0 of AZD1222 vaccination. The clonotype originates from an adult in good health. V is TRBV5-6 and J is TRBJ1-2, with D maybe TRBD1 (6 bases). The CDR3 here is CASSMDSTYGYTF. CDR3 DNA sequence: TGTGCCAGCAGCATGGACAGCACCTATGGCTACACCTTC.